Listed below are T cell receptor beta chains from one sample, sequenced in a study of glioma-infiltrating T cells. One entry per CDR3 protein results from TCRdb running MiXCR on the multiplex PCR reads. Here the sample spans about 130,000 distinct CDR3 sequences, roughly 23% being singletons. Sequenced: glioma tissue, nonneoplastic brain tissue, or PBMCs (not recorded which). The receptors shown here come from a human donor with low-grade glioma or glioblastoma, undergoing nonglioma brain surgery, or in good health (not recorded which). Each CDR3 is given with its conserved first and last residue. Fields, in order: clone size, D gene, V gene, CDR3 length, J gene, CDR3 protein, CDR3 DNA. D genes are given only for firm matches. Clone sizes are given selectively: once, few, many, or a class where the clone is expanded.

clone_size: many
d_call: TRBD1
v_call: TRBV20-1
cdr3_length: 13
j_call: TRBJ2-7
cdr3_aa: CSSSRTGAYEQYF
cdr3_nt: TGCAGCTCCTCTCGGACAGGGGCCTACGAGCAGTACTTC

clone_size: many
d_call: TRBD2
v_call: TRBV3-1
cdr3_length: 18
j_call: TRBJ2-5
cdr3_aa: CASSQDREGTSGQETQYF
cdr3_nt: TGTGCCAGCAGCCAAGACAGGGAGGGGACTAGCGGACAAGAGACCCAGTACTTC

clone_size: many
d_call: NA
v_call: TRBV5-6
cdr3_length: 13
j_call: TRBJ2-5
cdr3_aa: CASSLTGSETQYF
cdr3_nt: TGTGCCAGCAGCTTAACAGGGAGTGAGACCCAGTACTTC

clone_size: many
d_call: NA
v_call: TRBV6-1
cdr3_length: 13
j_call: TRBJ2-3
cdr3_aa: CASREPSTDTQYF
cdr3_nt: TGTGCCAGCAGGGAACCTTCGACAGATACGCAGTATTTT

clone_size: NA
d_call: NA
v_call: TRBV3-1
cdr3_length: 11
j_call: TRBJ2-1
cdr3_aa: CASSEADEQFF
cdr3_nt: TGTGCCAGCAGCGAAGCGGATGAGCAGTTCTTC

clone_size: many
d_call: TRBD1
v_call: TRBV7-2
cdr3_length: 16
j_call: TRBJ2-5
cdr3_aa: CASSLDATGLQETQYF
cdr3_nt: TGTGCCAGCAGCTTAGACGCGACAGGGCTACAAGAGACCCAGTACTTC

clone_size: NA
d_call: NA
v_call: TRBV11-2
cdr3_length: 13
j_call: TRBJ1-5
cdr3_aa: CASSISYGQPQHF
cdr3_nt: TGTGCCAGCAGCATCTCCTATGGTCAGCCCCAGCATTTT

clone_size: many
d_call: TRBD2
v_call: TRBV6-2/TRBV6-3
cdr3_length: 17
j_call: TRBJ2-1
cdr3_aa: CASSYELGLAGAHEQFF
cdr3_nt: TGTGCCAGCAGCTACGAACTCGGACTAGCGGGAGCCCATGAGCAGTTCTTC

clone_size: many
d_call: NA
v_call: TRBV18
cdr3_length: 18
j_call: TRBJ2-3
cdr3_aa: CASSPVLRDRTSRDTQYF
cdr3_nt: TGTGCCAGCTCACCAGTTCTAAGAGACAGGACATCGCGGGATACGCAGTATTTT

clone_size: many
d_call: NA
v_call: TRBV6-1
cdr3_length: 12
j_call: TRBJ2-3
cdr3_aa: CASSPGFDTQYF
cdr3_nt: TGTGCCAGCAGTCCAGGGTTCGATACGCAGTATTTT

clone_size: NA
d_call: TRBD1
v_call: TRBV28
cdr3_length: 21
j_call: TRBJ2-6
cdr3_aa: CASIDNSGQGGGGSGANVLTF
cdr3_nt: TGTGCCAGCATTGATAATTCGGGACAGGGGGGTGGGGGCTCTGGGGCCAACGTCCTGACTTTC

clone_size: once
d_call: NA
v_call: TRBV12-3/TRBV12-4
cdr3_length: 13
j_call: TRBJ2-5
cdr3_aa: CASSRNDQEAQYF
cdr3_nt: TGTGCCAGCAGTCGGAACGATCAAGAGGCCCAGTACTTC

clone_size: few
d_call: NA
v_call: TRBV12-3/TRBV12-4
cdr3_length: 13
j_call: TRBJ2-5
cdr3_aa: CASSLSEVETQYF
cdr3_nt: TGTGCCAGCAGTTTATCGGAGGTAGAGACCCAGTACTTC

clone_size: NA
d_call: TRBD2
v_call: TRBV7-2
cdr3_length: 15
j_call: TRBJ2-7
cdr3_aa: CASSLIASGRYEQYF
cdr3_nt: TGTGCCAGCAGCTTAATCGCTAGCGGGCGCTACGAGCAGTACTTC

clone_size: NA
d_call: NA
v_call: TRBV13
cdr3_length: 13
j_call: TRBJ1-1
cdr3_aa: CASSRIGFSEAFF
cdr3_nt: TGTGCCAGCAGCCGTATCGGGTTCTCTGAAGCTTTCTTT

clone_size: many
d_call: NA
v_call: TRBV2
cdr3_length: 14
j_call: TRBJ1-5
cdr3_aa: CASSDRTSNQPQHF
cdr3_nt: TGTGCCAGCAGTGACAGGACTAGCAATCAGCCCCAGCATTTT

clone_size: many
d_call: TRBD2
v_call: TRBV7-2
cdr3_length: 16
j_call: TRBJ2-3
cdr3_aa: CASSRGAGGLGDTQYF
cdr3_nt: TGTGCCAGCAGCCGCGGAGCGGGAGGGCTAGGGGATACGCAGTATTTT

clone_size: NA
d_call: TRBD1
v_call: TRBV5-1
cdr3_length: 16
j_call: TRBJ2-7
cdr3_aa: CASSLATGTVTYEQYF
cdr3_nt: TGCGCCAGCAGCTTGGCCACCGGGACAGTGACCTACGAGCAGTACTTC

clone_size: many
d_call: NA
v_call: TRBV20-1
cdr3_length: 13
j_call: TRBJ2-7
cdr3_aa: CSAGLGNSYEQYF
cdr3_nt: TGCAGTGCCGGACTGGGCAATTCCTACGAGCAGTACTTC

clone_size: many
d_call: NA
v_call: TRBV6-2/TRBV6-3
cdr3_length: 15
j_call: TRBJ1-1
cdr3_aa: CASSYRNGTNTEAFF
cdr3_nt: TGTGCCAGCAGTTATAGGAACGGAACGAACACTGAAGCTTTCTTT

clone_size: many
d_call: NA
v_call: TRBV14
cdr3_length: 14
j_call: TRBJ2-7
cdr3_aa: CASSPIGAVYEQYF
cdr3_nt: TGTGCCAGCAGCCCCATAGGGGCAGTCTACGAGCAGTACTTC

clone_size: many
d_call: NA
v_call: TRBV4-3
cdr3_length: 16
j_call: TRBJ1-1
cdr3_aa: CASSQDSARMNTEAFF
cdr3_nt: TGCGCCAGCAGCCAAGATAGTGCACGGATGAACACTGAAGCTTTCTTT

clone_size: many
d_call: NA
v_call: TRBV28
cdr3_length: 14
j_call: TRBJ2-7
cdr3_aa: CASSYRGGGYEQYF
cdr3_nt: TGTGCCAGCAGTTACCGGGGAGGGGGCTACGAGCAGTACTTC

clone_size: NA
d_call: NA
v_call: TRBV30
cdr3_length: 14
j_call: TRBJ1-1
cdr3_aa: CAWRGDLRQTEAFF
cdr3_nt: TGTGCCTGGAGGGGGGATTTAAGACAGACTGAAGCTTTCTTT

clone_size: NA
d_call: TRBD1
v_call: TRBV3-1
cdr3_length: 15
j_call: TRBJ2-7
cdr3_aa: CASSPRTGAYYEQYF
cdr3_nt: TGTGCCAGCAGCCCCCGGACAGGGGCGTACTACGAGCAGTACTTC

clone_size: many
d_call: NA
v_call: TRBV19
cdr3_length: 15
j_call: TRBJ1-5
cdr3_aa: CASSRGTASNQPQHF
cdr3_nt: TGTGCCAGTAGTAGGGGGACCGCTAGCAATCAGCCCCAGCATTTT

clone_size: NA
d_call: NA
v_call: TRBV9
cdr3_length: 15
j_call: TRBJ2-7
cdr3_aa: CASSVGGPLGTEQYF
cdr3_nt: TGTGCCAGCAGCGTTGGGGGGCCCCTTGGGACCGAGCAGTACTTC

clone_size: many
d_call: TRBD1
v_call: TRBV19
cdr3_length: 14
j_call: TRBJ2-7
cdr3_aa: CASSMETGPYEQYF
cdr3_nt: TGTGCCAGTAGTATGGAGACAGGGCCCTACGAGCAGTACTTC

clone_size: many
d_call: TRBD2
v_call: TRBV20-1
cdr3_length: 18
j_call: TRBJ2-2
cdr3_aa: CSAGGGAGGTSNTGELFF
cdr3_nt: TGCAGTGCCGGGGGGGGGGCGGGAGGTACCTCGAACACCGGGGAGCTGTTTTTT

clone_size: few
d_call: NA
v_call: TRBV19
cdr3_length: 12
j_call: TRBJ2-5
cdr3_aa: CATGQTEETQYF
cdr3_nt: TGTGCCACCGGACAAACCGAAGAGACCCAGTACTTC

clone_size: many
d_call: TRBD1
v_call: TRBV4-3
cdr3_length: 15
j_call: TRBJ1-4
cdr3_aa: CASSQEGRGREKLFF
cdr3_nt: TGCGCCAGCAGCCAAGAAGGCAGGGGGCGGGAAAAACTGTTTTTT

clone_size: many
d_call: NA
v_call: TRBV20-1
cdr3_length: 14
j_call: TRBJ2-3
cdr3_aa: CSASSAPPQDTQYF
cdr3_nt: TGCAGTGCTAGTTCAGCTCCTCCACAAGATACGCAGTATTTT

clone_size: many
d_call: TRBD1
v_call: TRBV18
cdr3_length: 13
j_call: TRBJ2-1
cdr3_aa: CASSPGQNNEQFF
cdr3_nt: TGTGCCAGCTCACCGGGACAGAACAATGAGCAGTTCTTC

clone_size: many
d_call: NA
v_call: TRBV20-1
cdr3_length: 14
j_call: TRBJ2-3
cdr3_aa: CSASWPGDTDTQYF
cdr3_nt: TGCAGTGCTAGTTGGCCGGGGGACACAGATACGCAGTATTTT

clone_size: many
d_call: NA
v_call: TRBV11-2
cdr3_length: 15
j_call: TRBJ1-6
cdr3_aa: CASSPLSGSNSPLHF
cdr3_nt: TGTGCCAGCAGCCCCCTAAGCGGGAGCAATTCACCCCTCCACTTT

clone_size: many
d_call: TRBD2
v_call: TRBV6-2/TRBV6-3
cdr3_length: 17
j_call: TRBJ2-3
cdr3_aa: CASSYGGLASLGDTQYF
cdr3_nt: TGTGCCAGCAGTTACGGGGGACTAGCCTCGCTGGGAGATACGCAGTATTTT

clone_size: many
d_call: NA
v_call: TRBV12-3/TRBV12-4
cdr3_length: 13
j_call: TRBJ2-3
cdr3_aa: CASNDRYTDTQYF
cdr3_nt: TGTGCCAGCAACGACAGGTACACAGATACGCAGTATTTT

clone_size: many
d_call: TRBD2
v_call: TRBV4-3
cdr3_length: 15
j_call: TRBJ2-1
cdr3_aa: CASSPLAGSYNEQFF
cdr3_nt: TGCGCCAGCAGCCCACTAGCGGGATCCTACAATGAGCAGTTCTTC

clone_size: NA
d_call: TRBD2
v_call: TRBV2
cdr3_length: 14
j_call: TRBJ2-3
cdr3_aa: CASIAGGSTYTQYF
cdr3_nt: TGTGCCAGCATTGCGGGAGGGAGCACATATACGCAGTATTTT

clone_size: many
d_call: NA
v_call: TRBV6-1
cdr3_length: 16
j_call: TRBJ2-2
cdr3_aa: CASSLPNAANTGELFF
cdr3_nt: TGTGCCAGCAGTCTACCAAACGCAGCCAACACCGGGGAGCTGTTTTTT

clone_size: many
d_call: NA
v_call: TRBV2
cdr3_length: 14
j_call: TRBJ1-1
cdr3_aa: CASRSEGVNTEAFF
cdr3_nt: TGTGCCAGCAGGTCCGAAGGGGTGAACACTGAAGCTTTCTTT

clone_size: many
d_call: TRBD1
v_call: TRBV28
cdr3_length: 16
j_call: TRBJ2-7
cdr3_aa: CASSLPAQGAGQEQYF
cdr3_nt: TGTGCCAGCAGTTTACCCGCACAGGGGGCGGGTCAAGAGCAGTACTTC

clone_size: many
d_call: TRBD2
v_call: TRBV19
cdr3_length: 15
j_call: TRBJ2-7
cdr3_aa: CASREVAGASYEQYF
cdr3_nt: TGTGCCAGTAGGGAAGTAGCGGGAGCCTCCTACGAGCAGTACTTC

clone_size: many
d_call: TRBD2
v_call: TRBV6-1
cdr3_length: 14
j_call: TRBJ2-7
cdr3_aa: CASRRGLAGYEQYF
cdr3_nt: TGTGCCAGCAGGCGGGGACTAGCGGGCTACGAGCAGTACTTC

clone_size: many
d_call: NA
v_call: TRBV6-2/TRBV6-3
cdr3_length: 13
j_call: TRBJ2-7
cdr3_aa: CASSYHQTYEQYF
cdr3_nt: TGTGCCAGCAGTTATCACCAAACCTACGAGCAGTACTTC

clone_size: many
d_call: NA
v_call: TRBV6-2/TRBV6-3
cdr3_length: 17
j_call: TRBJ2-3
cdr3_aa: CASSYQIVARSTDTQYF
cdr3_nt: TGTGCCAGCAGTTACCAGATCGTTGCGAGGAGCACAGATACGCAGTATTTT

clone_size: many
d_call: NA
v_call: TRBV3-1
cdr3_length: 10
j_call: TRBJ2-3
cdr3_aa: CASGAVKQYF
cdr3_nt: TGTGCCAGCGGGGCGGTAAAGCAGTATTTT

clone_size: many
d_call: NA
v_call: TRBV29-1
cdr3_length: 10
j_call: TRBJ2-1
cdr3_aa: CSVSPGAQFF
cdr3_nt: TGCAGCGTCTCCCCCGGGGCCCAGTTCTTC

clone_size: many
d_call: NA
v_call: TRBV19
cdr3_length: 9
j_call: TRBJ2-3
cdr3_aa: CASGDTQYF
cdr3_nt: TGTGCTAGTGGGGATACGCAGTATTTT

clone_size: many
d_call: TRBD1
v_call: TRBV7-2
cdr3_length: 15
j_call: TRBJ2-3
cdr3_aa: CASRKGTGGTDTQYF
cdr3_nt: TGTGCCAGCAGGAAAGGGACAGGGGGCACAGATACGCAGTATTTT